The source of this T cell receptor beta chain is a study of beta chain features in type 1 diabetes. Findings and caveats of the study: VDJ junctions in type 1 diabetes patients carried more deletions and fewer insertions.

Expressed TCRB transcripts were sequenced after all isolated RNA was converted to cDNA. Roughly 3.6 million reads per sample on average were obtained from naive, central memory and regulatory T cell samples. Data came from immunoSEQ multiplex PCR; TCRdb stores just in-frame clones and leaves some out. The sample records some 270,000 clones, approximately 8.1% being singletons. One heparinised draw of blood, averaging about 116 mL, came from each donor. Sorting produced populations that all topped 98% purity. With respect to this clone: The antigen remains undetermined.

The germline CDR1 and CDR2 sequences are MNHEY and SMNVEV (reference sequence). The V segment lost 2 bases and the J segment 6 bases; nucleotides outside the gene matches: 6. This CDR3 has 15 amino acids. The chain links TRBV27 to TRBJ2-1; 8 bases map to TRBD2. The sequenced sample was central memory CD4+ T cells from blood. The source of this sequence is a woman aged 18-29 years in good health. Here the CDR3 reads CASSLAGGLVNEQFF. The CDR3, as DNA: TGTGCCAGCAGTTTAGCGGGGGGTTTAGTCAATGAGCAGTTCTTC.